This T cell receptor (beta chain) was captured in a study of cytomegalovirus exposure and HLA in healthy donors. Turning to the study itself: There were some 410 genotyped donors. Of these, 75% to 90% fell in the genetic ancestry cluster associated with self-reported Caucasian donors.

Vbeta (60) and Jbeta (13) primers were used in the PCR. Per the original methods: There were 80 million or so unique TCR beta chains by a later count, and approximately 10 million of them were shared. The table came from immunoSEQ multiplex PCR; TCRdb's copy has only in-frame clones and leaves some out. V and J calls and clone size are copied from that table; D and trimming were computed from the DNA. The sample records about 180,000 clones, roughly 88% being singletons. Study-level results: After further analysis at a later stage, 16,951 TCR beta sequences were associated with HLA alleles at 0.05 false discovery rate. There were 150 or so TCR beta chains listed as cytomegalovirus-associated.

As to this clone: The antigen is not known.

Sequenced material: PBMCs. The source of this sequence is a girl aged 2 to 10 in good health and CMV-seropositive.

Written as DNA, the CDR3 is TGCGCCAGCAGAATGGACAGGTTCACCGGGGAGCTGTTTTTT. It specifies CASRMDRFTGELFF. J is TRBJ2-2 and V is TRBV10-1, with 7 bases aligning to TRBD1. The germline V gene has CDR1 WNHNN and CDR2 SYGVQD (reference sequence). With V trimmed by 6 bases and J by 4 bases, 5 bases remained unmatched. CDR3 length: 14 residues.